This T cell receptor (beta chain) emerged from a study of identical twins. With respect to this clonotype: Antigen unknown.

The V and J ends lost 3 bases and 4 bases respectively, with 9 bases between them. CDR3 size: 13 residues. Study-level results: Carriage of fewer insertions was seen in abundant cord blood beta clonotypes, whereas memory repertoires showed none. Models underestimated TCR alpha sharing (out-of-frame) in monozygotic twins.

MiXCR was run by TCRdb on the 5' RACE reads, yielding one entry per CDR3 protein. The sample comprises around 530,000 distinct CDR3 sequences, around 15% of which are singletons, and roughly 0.43% rests with the top ten. This same sample was also taken into another study, of yellow fever vaccine responses in identical twins.

The chain uses TRBV12-3 or TRBV12-4 and TRBJ1-1; D remains unclear. Material: CD4+ T cells sorted from blood. The source of this sequence is a woman between 18 and 29 years old in good health. In nucleotides, the CDR3 is TGTGCCAGCAGTTTCCAGCGGGGCACTGAAGCTTTCTTT. Translated: CASSFQRGTEAFF.